Each of the 23 T cell receptor beta chains below was sequenced from the same sample in a study of CD8+ T cells in alopecia areata. Extracted RNA was reverse transcribed into cDNA, the sequencing template. Profiled with immunoSEQ multiplex PCR; TCRdb holds only in-frame clones, not every one. The data show 100,000 to 150,000 clones, with around 49% seen just once and under 20% held by the top ten. Sequencing was performed on CD8+ T cells sorted from blood, taken at week 0. Receptors were obtained from a human donor with alopecia areata.

This clone was seen a few times. J is TRBJ1-1 and V is TRBV27; 9 nucleotides agree with TRBD1. V shed 0 bases and J 5 bases; nucleotides not matched to a gene: 7. The CDR3 extends over 16 amino acids. Germline lookup yields CDR1 MNHEY and CDR2 SMNVEV (reference sequence). The CDR3 reads CASSLSPGTGRTEAFF. The CDR3, as DNA: TGTGCCAGCAGTTTATCCCCCGGGACAGGGCGGACTGAAGCTTTCTTT.

The chain combines TRBV5-1 with TRBJ2-3; TRBD1 matches at 7 bases. V was pared by 2 bases and J by 3 bases, with 3 bases of the junction left unmatched. The germline V gene has CDR1 SGHRS and CDR2 YFSETQ. The CDR3 sequence is 14 residues long. CDR3 DNA sequence: TGCGCCAGCAGCTTCGGACAGGTTACAGATACGCAGTATTTT. It specifies CASSFGQVTDTQYF.

The chain has TRBV6-1 and TRBJ2-1; TRBD2 agrees at 11 bases. The CDR3 totals 16 residues. Germline CDR1 is MNHNS and CDR2 is SASEGT. V dropped 3 bases and J dropped 1; count of bases not matched to a gene: 2. The CDR3 loop reads CASSDASGGSYNEQFF. The CDR3 region has the DNA TGTGCCAGCAGTGATGCTAGCGGGGGGTCCTACAATGAGCAGTTCTTC.

This sequence joins TRBV6-5 and TRBJ1-2; D gene ambiguous. The V end lost 4 bases, the J end lost 8 bases, and 8 bases lay between the germline ends. Germline lookup yields CDR1 MNHEY and CDR2 SVGAGI. The CDR3 has 11 amino acids. CDR3 amino acids: CASSSSDGYTF. The CDR3 nucleotides read TGTGCCAGCAGTTCCTCCGACGGCTACACCTTC.

CDR3 DNA: TGTGCCAGCAGCTTCAGCAGGCTCGAGCAGTACTTC. As protein: CASSFSRLEQYF. V gene TRBV5-6 combines with J gene TRBJ2-7, with unresolved D. The V and J ends lost 2 bases and 6 bases respectively, with 9 bases between them. In germline, CDR1 is SGHDT, CDR2 YYEEEE. There are 12 residues in the CDR3.

This clone has only a few counts. The CDR3 bases are TGTGCCAGCAGCAGCCTCGGGGGAGGTCTGAGGACTGAAGCTTTCTTT. Protein: CASSSLGGGLRTEAFF. This rearrangement joins TRBV7-9 to TRBJ1-1, with a possible D match to TRBD1 (5 bases). Germline lookup yields CDR1 SEHNR and CDR2 FQNEAQ (reference sequence). V lost 5 bases and J 5 bases, leaving 21 bases between the germline ends. CDR3 length: 16 residues.

Only a few counts were recorded for this clone. The chain uses TRBV6-6 and TRBJ1-1, with 8 positions matching TRBD1. This CDR3 spans 14 amino acids. The V gene's germline CDR1 is MNHNY and CDR2 SVGAGI (reference sequence). Losses at the gene ends were 4 bases for V and 1 base for J; bases not matched to a gene: 2. The CDR3 reads CASSLDRANTEAFF. The CDR3 DNA is TGTGCCAGCAGTTTGGACAGGGCGAACACTGAAGCTTTCTTT.

The chain carries TRBV13 and TRBJ2-1, with TRBD1 matching over 9 bases. The CDR3 length is 14 residues. The trim removed 8 bases at V and 5 bases at J, leaving 7 bases unmatched. Looked up from germline, CDR1 is PRHDT and CDR2 is FYEKMQ (reference sequence). This chain's CDR3 is CASSPGDRDNEQFF. CDR3 DNA: TGTGCCAGCTCACCCGGGGACAGGGACAATGAGCAGTTCTTC.

V usage is TRBV13 and J usage is TRBJ1-6; 8 bases line up with TRBD1. Trimming at V came to 1 base and at J to 6 bases, leaving 5 bases not matched to a gene. The CDR3 runs 16 residues. The germline gives CDR1 PRHDT, CDR2 FYEKMQ (reference sequence). CDR3 protein: CASSLEGTGGNSPLHF. As DNA, the CDR3 is TGTGCCAGCAGCTTAGAGGGGACAGGAGGTAATTCACCCCTCCACTTT.

This clone was recorded once. The chain combines TRBV5-6 with TRBJ2-7, with TRBD2 matching 8 bases. In germline, CDR1 is SGHDT, CDR2 YYEEEE. V dropped 4 bases and J dropped 4; count of bases not matched to a gene: 4. The CDR3 covers 13 residues. The CDR3, as DNA: TGTGCCAGCAGCGGCGGACTAGCTTACGAGCAGTACTTC. Its protein product is CASSGGLAYEQYF.

In nucleotides, the CDR3 is TGTGCCAGCAGCCGGGGTCGGGGCGGGCGCGGAACGCAGTATTTT. Its protein is CASSRGRGGRGTQYF. This chain uses TRBV11-2 with TRBJ2-3; D is tentatively TRBD1 or TRBD2 (5 bases each). The CDR3 has 15 amino acids. Germline V gene data show CDR1 as SGHAT and CDR2 as FQNNGV. V was cut by 5 bases and J by 9 bases, with 21 bases left in between.

This clone has only a few counts. V usage is TRBV19 and J usage is TRBJ1-4; D may be TRBD1 (5 bases). V dropped 3 bases and J dropped 8 bases, with 19 bases sitting between them. The V gene's germline CDR1 is LNHDA and CDR2 SQIVND (reference sequence). This CDR3 spans 16 amino acids. For the CDR3, the DNA is TGTGCCAGTAGTATGTTTATTGGGGGAGTCGAGGAAAAACTGTTTTTT. It codes for CASSMFIGGVEEKLFF.

The V and J genes are TRBV7-8 and TRBJ1-1; tentatively, D is TRBD1 (5 bases). Trimming stripped 5 bases from V and 1 base from J, with 8 bases between. Germline CDR1 and CDR2: SGHVS and FQNEAQ. The CDR3 contains 13 residues. The CDR3 bases are TGTGCCAGCAGCGCCGGACAGAACACTGAAGCTTTCTTT. Translation: CASSAGQNTEAFF.

This sequence joins TRBV5-1 and TRBJ2-7, with 7 bases that match TRBD1. The CDR3 has 14 amino acids. Germline values: CDR1 SGHRS, CDR2 YFSETQ. Trimming removed 4 bases from V and 2 bases from J; junction bases left unmatched: 6. The CDR3 DNA reads as TGCGCCAGCAGCGCCCGGGACAGCACCTACGAGCAGTACTTC. This encodes CASSARDSTYEQYF.

This clone has more than one count but fewer than ten. This chain connects TRBV19 to TRBJ1-5; D not certain. Germline V gene sequence: CDR1 LNHDA, CDR2 SQIVND (reference sequence). Trimming cost V 3 bases and J 3 bases, with 12 bases left between them. The CDR3 loop spans 15 amino acids. CDR3 DNA sequence: TGTGCCAGTAGTATCGGGTCCCGGGACAATCAGCCCCAGCATTTT. Amino acids: CASSIGSRDNQPQHF.

This rearrangement joins TRBV5-6 to TRBJ2-7; D unclear. CDR1 and CDR2 from the germline V gene are SGHDT and YYEEEE. V lost 1 base and J lost 9, with 14 bases in between. This CDR3 has 13 residues. This CDR3 is CASSLLVRVGQYF. Written as DNA, the CDR3 is TGTGCCAGCAGCTTGTTGGTTCGCGTGGGGCAGTACTTC.

The chain links TRBV29-1 to TRBJ2-5, with no clear D. Germline CDR1 is SQVTM and CDR2 is ANQGSEA. The CDR3 consists of 13 residues. With 5 bases removed from V and 0 bases from J, the gap between germline ends came to 10 bases. The CDR3 coding sequence is TGCAGCGTTCCTAGGGCCAACCAAGAGACCCAGTACTTC. It encodes CSVPRANQETQYF. Full variable domain (rest looked up from reference TRBV29-1 and TRBJ2-5): SAVISQKPSRDICQRGTSLTIQCQVDSQVTMMFWYRQQPGQSLTLIATANQGSEATYESGFVIDKFPISRPNLTFSTLTVSNMSPEDSSIYLCSVPRANQETQYFGPGTRLLVL.

This clone was detected a few times. The chain joins TRBV9 to TRBJ2-3; 7 bases are a match to TRBD1. This CDR3 contains 13 residues. V dropped 3 bases and J dropped 5; count of bases not matched to a gene: 3. Germline V gene data show CDR1 as SGDLS and CDR2 as YYNGEE. The CDR3 protein is CASSGQGLDTQYF. Here the CDR3 DNA reads TGTGCCAGCAGCGGACAGGGCTTAGATACGCAGTATTTT. Full variable domain (outside the CDR3, taken from reference TRBV9 and TRBJ2-3): DSGVTQTPKHLITATGQRVTLRCSPRSGDLSVYWYQQSLDQGLQFLIQYYNGEERAKGNILERFSAQQFPDLHSELNLSSLELGDSALYFCASSGQGLDTQYFGPGTRLTVL.

The gene calls are TRBV30 and TRBJ1-6, with D possibly TRBD1 on 5 matching bases. The CDR3 is 14 amino acids. Germline CDR1 and CDR2: GTSNPN and SVGIG (reference sequence). V was shortened by 2 bases and J by 6 bases, with 11 bases between the two germline ends. The CDR3 nucleotides are TGTGCCTGGAGTTGCGACAGCTCTAATTCACCCCTCCACTTT. Translation: CAWSCDSSNSPLHF.

This clone showed up just a few times. Other nucleotide sequences from this sample produce the same CDR3. The chain has TRBV7-2 and TRBJ1-1, with a tentative D call TRBD1 (5 bases). V lost 5 bases and J 4 bases, leaving 14 bases between the germline ends. CDR3 length: 14 amino acids. Germline values: CDR1 SGHTA, CDR2 FQGNSA. The CDR3 sequence is CASSPGLLGTEAFF. CDR3 DNA: TGTGCCAGCAGCCCGGGACTTTTGGGCACTGAAGCTTTCTTT.

This sequence joins TRBV18 and TRBJ2-1; D is undetermined. V was pared by 5 bases and J by 3 bases, with 11 bases between. The CDR3 sequence is 14 residues long. CDR1 is KGHSH and CDR2 is LQKENI in the germline V gene. CDR3 in amino acids: CASSTDTYYNEQFF. Written as DNA, the CDR3 is TGTGCCAGCTCAACCGACACGTACTACAATGAGCAGTTCTTC.

Note on this clone: This may arise from a read error, as a much more abundant clone is one base away. This chain links TRBV11-2 with TRBJ1-1; D remains ambiguous. This CDR3 is built from 13 residues. V lost 1 base and J 1 base, leaving 4 bases between the germline ends. CDR1 and CDR2 (germline): SGHAT, FQNNGV. The CDR3 spells CASSLGGNTEAFF. The CDR3, as DNA: TGTGCCAGCAGCTTAGGAGGGAACACTGAAGCTTTCTTT.

The DNA for the CDR3 is TGCGCCAGCAGCCAAGTGGGGGGGAGCACAGATACGCAGTATTTT. This codes for CASSQVGGSTDTQYF. The gene calls are TRBV4-1 and TRBJ2-3; 7 bases are shared with TRBD2. The CDR3 extends over 15 amino acids. The germline V gene has CDR1 MGHRA and CDR2 YSYEKL. J gave up 0 bases and V 1 base, and 1 base lay outside the gene matches.